This record concerns one TCR beta chain sequence. The entry originates in a study of cytomegalovirus exposure and HLA in healthy donors. The PCR used 60 Vbeta and 13 Jbeta primers. Clones were sequenced by immunoSEQ multiplex PCR, and TCRdb holds only the in-frame ones, with some missing. Among under 200,000 clones, roughly 80% were seen once, and the ten largest hold about 2%. These donors, healthy bone marrow donors, were studied. Germline V gene data show CDR1 as SGDLS and CDR2 as YYNGEE. The CDR3 contains 15 residues. V was pared by 2 bases and J by 5 bases, with 7 bases of the junction left unmatched.

V and J are TRBV9 and TRBJ1-3; TRBD1 aligns across 7 bases. The clonotype comes from a human donor in good health. The sequencing input was PBMCs. CDR3 residues: CASSVGSGQRNTIYF. The CDR3 DNA follows: TGTGCCAGCAGCGTTGGATCGGGACAGCGAAACACCATATATTTT.